This TCR beta chain was profiled in a study of blood T cell repertoires in COVID-19. Study information: Acute and convalescent COVID-19 samples came from the United States, Italy and Spain. Sources were T cells, B-cell-depleted T cells, or PBMCs; the material itself was cDNA or gDNA.

Authors' data handling: Reference gene primers were amplified, and this amplification served to estimate nucleated cell counts. Clones were read by immunoSEQ multiplex PCR, and TCRdb kept only the in-frame ones, dropping some. V, J and clone size were drawn from that table, and D and trimming were deduced from the DNA. The table has tens of thousands of clones, under 90% seen once; the top ten hold around 9.9%. From germline, CDR1 is MGHRA and CDR2 YSYEKL. This CDR3 is 17 amino acids long. With 5 bases removed from V and 3 bases from J, the gap between germline ends came to 22 bases. The source of this sequence is a man aged 65 to 79 with active or convalescent COVID-19. The V gene is TRBV4-1, the J gene TRBJ1-1; the D gene is possibly TRBD1 (6 bases). Sequenced sample: peripheral blood. The CDR3 region is CASSLPMAGAEDTEAFF. In DNA form, the CDR3 reads TGCGCCAGCAGCTTACCTATGGCGGGGGCAGAGGACACTGAAGCTTTCTTT.